The rows below give T cell receptor beta chains drawn from one sample of a study of cytomegalovirus exposure and HLA in healthy donors. The repertoire was sequenced with immunoSEQ multiplex PCR; TCRdb's copy has only in-frame clones and lacks some. The sample lists more than 95,000 clones, 76% occurring once. The sample was PBMCs. Receptor source: a woman younger than 35 in good health and CMV-seropositive. Both conserved end residues are trimmed from each CDR3. Each record gives: V gene, J gene, CDR3 length, CDR3 protein.

>TRBV7-8|TRBJ2-5|13
ASSLVGVIRETQY
>TRBV5-1|TRBJ2-5|11
ASSSDIRETQY
>TRBV7-6|TRBJ1-5|15
ASSSGTGPYNNQPQH
>TRBV5-1|TRBJ1-1|13
ASTKNPGSDTEAF
>TRBV6-6|TRBJ2-7|12
ASSYGQNSYEQY
>TRBV11-3|TRBJ1-4|12
ASSSDRHNEKLF
>TRBV4-1|TRBJ1-2|13
ASSQGGQLNYGYT
>TRBV2|TRBJ2-1|13
ASSDWEGSYNEQF
>TRBV9|TRBJ2-1|12
ASSGARPGNEQF
>TRBV25-1|TRBJ2-5|13
ASSDGRDKRDTQY
>TRBV11-2|TRBJ2-5|12
ASSRTGLQETQY
>TRBV7-9|TRBJ2-6|15
ASSLVGANSGANVLT
>TRBV9|TRBJ2-7|11
ASSPGTPWEQY
>TRBV30|TRBJ1-2|12
AWTPRATLYGYT
>TRBV5-1|TRBJ2-2|13
ASTPDMTNTGELF
>TRBV2|TRBJ1-1|12
ASTPLVWRTEAF
>TRBV9|TRBJ2-7|15
ASSAGTGGSTVYEQY
>TRBV6-4|TRBJ2-1|13
ASSPLAGAGNEQF
>TRBV6-5|TRBJ2-1|11
ASRRQGGHEQF
>TRBV18|TRBJ2-5|11
ASSPPRVETQY
>TRBV6-5|TRBJ2-1|13
ASSYWTSGGNEQF
>TRBV15|TRBJ1-1|11
ATSLDMNTEAF
>TRBV19|TRBJ2-5|13
ASSHTSGGAVAQY
>TRBV23-1|TRBJ1-2|20
ASSPGQGRNIVWGWWLYGYT
>TRBV5-4|TRBJ1-5|11
ASSSGGNQPQH
>TRBV19|TRBJ2-3|11
ASEGLATDTQY
>TRBV20-1|TRBJ1-2|9
SAIRQDGYT
>TRBV7-6|TRBJ2-7|11
ASSLATGGGQY
>TRBV29-1|TRBJ2-7|11
SVYYVSSYEQY
>TRBV4-1|TRBJ1-2|12
ASSQVGRDFGYT
>TRBV29-1|TRBJ2-1|11
SEIAGAYNEQF
>TRBV10-3|TRBJ1-5|11
AINEGDNQPQH
>TRBV9|TRBJ2-2|11
ASSAAGTLELF
>TRBV19|TRBJ2-1|14
ASSIAVRVSYNEQF
>TRBV19|TRBJ1-6|12
ASSGDRWLAPLH
>TRBV11-1|TRBJ2-7|13
ASSSTGELTYEQY
>TRBV19|TRBJ1-1|12
AGSADRVSTEAF
>TRBV6-5|TRBJ2-3|10
ASSPRTDTQY
>TRBV7-9|TRBJ1-2|13
ASSEGQGYFYGYT
>TRBV4-1|NA|13
ASSPQRGASYEQY
>TRBV27|TRBJ1-1|9
ASKGSTEAF
>TRBV2|TRBJ2-2|11
ANRLEAAGELF
>TRBV5-6|TRBJ2-1|12
ASSLIAGSGEQF
>TRBV11-2|TRBJ2-3|14
ASSLVGLSRDMTQY
>TRBV6-6|TRBJ2-5|11
ASSFSGQETQY
>TRBV29-1|TRBJ1-1|12
SVELPPGGTEAF
>TRBV28|TRBJ2-5|13
ASSLGDIGKETQY
>TRBV19|TRBJ1-1|12
ASSRQGWDTEAF
>TRBV6-5|TRBJ2-5|10
ASSYSGQTQY
>TRBV28|TRBJ2-2|13
ASRATAGSTGELF
>TRBV2|TRBJ2-7|13
ASSDGGPPFGEQY
>TRBV28|TRBJ1-5|12
ASSRQEGNQPQH
>TRBV2|TRBJ2-3|11
ASDSGSTDTQY
>TRBV27|TRBJ1-5|14
ASSLSQGASNQPQH
>TRBV7-6|TRBJ1-6|13
ASSLNTGFNSPLH
>TRBV5-1|TRBJ2-7|10
ASSSPAYEQY
>TRBV7-2|TRBJ2-7|13
ASSQFPTGPYEQY